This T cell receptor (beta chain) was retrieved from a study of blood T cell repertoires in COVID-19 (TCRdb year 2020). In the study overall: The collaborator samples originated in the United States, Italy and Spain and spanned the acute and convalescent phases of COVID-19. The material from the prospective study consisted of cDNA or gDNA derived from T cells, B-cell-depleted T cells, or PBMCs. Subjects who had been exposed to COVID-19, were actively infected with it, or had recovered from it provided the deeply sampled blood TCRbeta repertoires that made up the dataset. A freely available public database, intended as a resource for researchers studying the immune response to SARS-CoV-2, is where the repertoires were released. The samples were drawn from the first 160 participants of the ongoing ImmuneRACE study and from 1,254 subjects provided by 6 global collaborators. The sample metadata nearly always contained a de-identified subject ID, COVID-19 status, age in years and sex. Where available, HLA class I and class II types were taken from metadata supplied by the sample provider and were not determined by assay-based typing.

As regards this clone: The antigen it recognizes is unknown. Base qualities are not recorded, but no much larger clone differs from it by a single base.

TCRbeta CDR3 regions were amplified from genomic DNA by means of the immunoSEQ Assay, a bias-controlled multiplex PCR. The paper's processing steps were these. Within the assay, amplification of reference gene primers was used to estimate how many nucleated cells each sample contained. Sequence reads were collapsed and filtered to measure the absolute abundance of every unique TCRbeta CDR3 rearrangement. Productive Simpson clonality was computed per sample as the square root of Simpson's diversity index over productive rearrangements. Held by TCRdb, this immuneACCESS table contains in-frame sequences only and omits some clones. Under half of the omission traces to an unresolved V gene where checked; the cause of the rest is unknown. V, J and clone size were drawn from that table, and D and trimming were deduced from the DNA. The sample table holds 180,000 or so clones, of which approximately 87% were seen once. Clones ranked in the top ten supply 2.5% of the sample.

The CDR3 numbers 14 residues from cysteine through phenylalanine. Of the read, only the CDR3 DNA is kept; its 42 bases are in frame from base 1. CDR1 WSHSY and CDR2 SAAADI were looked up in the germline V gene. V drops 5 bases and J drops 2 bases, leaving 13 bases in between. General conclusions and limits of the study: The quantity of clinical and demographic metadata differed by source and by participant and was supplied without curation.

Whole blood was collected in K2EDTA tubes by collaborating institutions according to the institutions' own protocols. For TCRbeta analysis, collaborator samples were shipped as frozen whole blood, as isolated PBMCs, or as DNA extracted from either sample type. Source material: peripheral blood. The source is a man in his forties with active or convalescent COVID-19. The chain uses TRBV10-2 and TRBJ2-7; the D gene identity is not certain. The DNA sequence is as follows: TGCGCCAGCAGTAGGCGGTTGACCACCTACGAGCAGTACTTC. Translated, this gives CASSRRLTTYEQYF.